A single sample gave rise to the 28 T cell receptor beta chains below, sequenced in a study of siplizumab effects on memory and regulatory T cells (dated by TCRdb to the late 2010s). The library was obtained by the immunoSEQ multiplex PCR assay. As stored in TCRdb, this immuneACCESS dataset retains in-frame rearrangements with V and J assigned. A fraction of the clones does not appear; measured against another copy, unresolved V genes explain less than half of the discrepancy, and the remainder lacks a known reason. The sample profile shows more than 95,000 clones; 85% to 95% of them were found once. The leading ten clones occupy 0.55% to 0.7% of the sample. The sample consisted of Tregs sorted from blood. Source of these receptors: a human donor in good health.

The rearrangement links TRBV19 to TRBJ2-1; 7 nucleotides agree with TRBD1. Trimming cost V 4 bases and J 9 bases; bases outside gene matches: 3. The CDR3 contains 12 residues. Germline loops: CDR1 LNHDA, CDR2 SQIVND (reference sequence). CDR3 in amino acids: CASSTRTGEQFF. Written as DNA, the CDR3 is TGTGCCAGTAGTACAAGGACAGGTGAGCAGTTCTTC.

The chain employs TRBV6-1 and TRBJ1-3; maybe TRBD1 (6 bases). The CDR3 runs to 14 residues. CDR1 is MNHNS and CDR2 is SASEGT in the germline V gene. V was pared by 8 bases and J by 1 base, with 12 bases between. Here the CDR3 reads CASATGTSGNTIYF. The CDR3 DNA sequence: TGTGCCAGCGCTACCGGGACATCTGGAAACACCATATATTTT.

The chain has TRBV7-2 and TRBJ1-2; no clear D. V dropped 5 bases and J dropped 6 bases, with 10 bases sitting between them. In germline, CDR1 is SGHTA, CDR2 FQGNSA. The CDR3 extends over 12 amino acids. CDR3 amino acids: CASSLSKNGYTF. The CDR3 coding sequence is TGTGCCAGCAGCCTATCAAAAAATGGCTACACCTTC.

This chain uses TRBV7-8 with TRBJ1-2; the D gene is possibly TRBD1 (6 bases). CDR1 is SGHVS, CDR2 FQNEAQ, per germline. The CDR3 has 16 residues. The V end lost 2 bases, the J end lost 7 bases, and 20 bases lay between the germline ends. CDR3 in amino acids: CASSLLHWGQLSGYTF. For the CDR3, the DNA is TGTGCCAGCAGCTTATTACATTGGGGGCAACTCAGTGGCTACACCTTC.

V and J are TRBV6-5 and TRBJ2-7; D is unresolved. Trimming removed 3 bases from V and 2 bases from J, with 11 bases in between. The CDR3 extends over 14 amino acids. CDR1 is MNHEY, CDR2 SVGAGI, per germline. The chain's CDR3 is CASSYEGVPYEQYF. The CDR3 region has the DNA TGTGCCAGCAGTTATGAAGGAGTACCCTACGAGCAGTACTTC.

This chain uses TRBV7-2 with TRBJ1-1; D is ambiguous. CDR3 length equals 15 residues. Germline V gene lookup returns CDR1 SGHTA and CDR2 FQGNSA. With 2 bases removed from V and 0 bases from J, the gap between germline ends came to 10 bases. The CDR3 bases are TGTGCCAGCAGCTTAAGTCCGGGCCTGAACACTGAAGCTTTCTTT. Translation: CASSLSPGLNTEAFF.

In its sample, this clone was seen once. The chain employs TRBV14 and TRBJ1-1, with D possibly TRBD1 on 6 matching bases. V lost 1 base and J lost 11, with 14 bases in between. Germline V gene lookup returns CDR1 SGHDN and CDR2 FVKESK. The CDR3 length is 13 residues. CDR3 bases: TGTGCCAGCAGCCAAGGGACAGCGGGGAAGGCTTTCTTT. It translates to CASSQGTAGKAFF.

The chain uses TRBV27 and TRBJ2-5; no firm D call. From germline, CDR1 is MNHEY and CDR2 SMNVEV (reference sequence). This CDR3 has 12 amino acids. Deletions cut 3 bases from V and 5 bases from J, with 7 bases between. The CDR3 coding sequence is TGTGCCAGCAGTTTCTTTGGGGAGACCCAGTACTTC. Its protein is CASSFFGETQYF.

V usage is TRBV6-1 and J usage is TRBJ2-5; TRBD1 matches at 9 bases. In germline, CDR1 is MNHNS, CDR2 SASEGT. After removal of 2 bases from V and 5 bases from J, the junction contained 6 bases not matched to a gene. The CDR3 runs 15 residues. The CDR3, as DNA: TGTGCCAGCAGTGAAATCTGGGACAGGGTTGAGACCCAGTACTTC. It encodes CASSEIWDRVETQYF.

V gene TRBV2 combines with J gene TRBJ1-5, with 11 bases fitting TRBD1. Per the germline V gene, CDR1 is SNHLY and CDR2 is FYNNEI. V lost 5 bases and J lost 4; bases outside the gene matches: 4. The CDR3 is 15 amino acids. CDR3: CASSRTGGNNQPQHF. The CDR3 nucleotides read TGTGCCAGCAGTCGGACAGGGGGCAATAATCAGCCCCAGCATTTT.

The chain uses TRBV4-2 and TRBJ2-3, with 11 positions matching TRBD2. Germline V CDR1 and CDR2: LGHNA, YNFKEQ. Trimming removed 4 bases from V and 1 base from J; junction bases left unmatched: 4. The CDR3 has 16 amino acids. The CDR3: CASSPELAGGTDTQYF. Written as DNA, the CDR3 is TGTGCCAGCAGCCCGGAACTAGCGGGGGGCACAGATACGCAGTATTTT.

The CDR3 loop reads CASRMVTNTEAFF. The CDR3 bases are TGTGCCAGCAGAATGGTCACGAACACTGAAGCTTTCTTT. V gene TRBV5-4 combines with J gene TRBJ1-1; the D is unclear. V was cut by 5 bases and J by 1 base, with 9 bases left in between. CDR3 length: 13 residues. CDR1 and CDR2 from the germline V gene are SGHNT and YYREEE (reference sequence).

In this sample, this clone turned up once. The V gene is TRBV13, the J gene TRBJ2-5; 7 bases agree with TRBD2. The trim removed 3 bases at V and 3 bases at J, leaving 16 bases unmatched. The V gene's germline CDR1 is PRHDT and CDR2 FYEKMQ (reference sequence). This CDR3 contains 18 residues. The CDR3 loop reads CASSLNGGGGFLEETQYF. In nucleotides, the CDR3 is TGTGCCAGCAGCTTGAACGGCGGGGGAGGGTTTTTGGAAGAGACCCAGTACTTC.

The chain joins TRBV7-2 to TRBJ2-7, with 8 bases fitting TRBD2. Germline V CDR1 and CDR2: SGHTA, FQGNSA. Trimming cost V 2 bases and J 3 bases; bases outside gene matches: 9. The CDR3 is 16 residues long. The CDR3 sequence: CASSLPLAGGGYEQYF. In nucleotides, the CDR3 is TGTGCCAGCAGCTTACCCTTGGCGGGAGGTGGCTACGAGCAGTACTTC.

V gene TRBV7-3 combines with J gene TRBJ2-7; TRBD2 matches at 12 bases. Germline V CDR1 and CDR2: SGHTA, FQGTGA. The CDR3 contains 14 residues. The trim removed 5 bases at V and 5 bases at J, leaving 4 bases unmatched. This CDR3 is CASSPTSGSNEQYF. The CDR3 nucleotides read TGTGCCAGCAGCCCGACTAGCGGGAGTAACGAGCAGTACTTC. The full variable domain, rest sourced from reference TRBV7-3 and TRBJ2-7, is GAGVSQTPSNKVTEKGKYVELRCDPISGHTALYWYRQSLGQGPEFLIYFQGTGAADDSGLPNDRFFAVRPEGSVSTLKIQRTERGDSAVYLCASSPTSGSNEQYFGPGTRLTVT.

The V gene is TRBV6-6, the J gene TRBJ2-5, with a weak D call TRBD1 (6 bases). Germline assignment: CDR1 MNHNY and CDR2 SVGAGI (reference sequence). CDR3 size: 14 residues. V was clipped by 6 bases and J by 2 bases, with 13 bases between them. The CDR3 coding sequence is TGTGCCAGCAGGCCCTGGACAGATCAAGAGACCCAGTACTTC. This encodes CASRPWTDQETQYF.

The chain carries TRBV27 and TRBJ1-2, with D maybe TRBD1 (5 bases). Trimming took 5 bases from V and 5 from J, leaving 15 bases between them. Germline V CDR1 and CDR2: MNHEY, SMNVEV (reference sequence). This CDR3 is built from 14 residues. CDR3 DNA: TGTGCCAGCAGTCTGTACCGGGGCGATTATGGCTACACCTTC. Amino acid sequence: CASSLYRGDYGYTF.

The chain combines TRBV4-1 with TRBJ1-6, with TRBD1 matching over 10 bases. Trimming took 1 base from V and 1 from J; bases not matched to a gene: 4. The V gene's germline CDR1 is MGHRA and CDR2 YSYEKL. The CDR3 runs to 18 residues. CDR3 sequence (DNA): TGCGCCAGCAGCCAAGGGGGGACAGGGGCTTCCTATAATTCACCCCTCCACTTT. Translating gives CASSQGGTGASYNSPLHF.

The gene calls are TRBV9 and TRBJ2-1; 11 positions match TRBD2. The junction had 1 base not matched to a gene; V was cut back by 4 bases and J by 4 bases. The length of the CDR3 is 14 residues. Germline CDR1 reads SGDLS; CDR2 reads YYNGEE. The CDR3 region has the DNA TGTGCCAGCAGCAGGACTAGCGGGTACAATGAGCAGTTCTTC. Translation gives CASSRTSGYNEQFF. Full variable domain (outside the CDR3, taken from reference TRBV9 and TRBJ2-1): DSGVTQTPKHLITATGQRVTLRCSPRSGDLSVYWYQQSLDQGLQFLIQYYNGEERAKGNILERFSAQQFPDLHSELNLSSLELGDSALYFCASSRTSGYNEQFFGPGTRLTVL.

The DNA for the CDR3 is TGTGCCAGCCGACAGGGCAATCAGCCCCAGCATTTT. Amino acids: CASRQGNQPQHF. This sequence joins TRBV6-5 and TRBJ1-5; maybe TRBD1 (6 bases). The germline CDR1 and CDR2 sequences are MNHEY and SVGAGI. V was clipped by 8 bases and J by 2 bases, with 7 bases between them. The CDR3 contains 12 residues.

The chain recombines TRBV6-1 with TRBJ1-5; D remains ambiguous. This CDR3 contains 12 residues. The germline V and J ends were trimmed by 2 bases and 5 bases, with 4 bases remaining between them. Per the germline V gene, CDR1 is MNHNS and CDR2 is SASEGT. CDR3 nucleotide sequence: TGTGCCAGCAGTGAACCGGATCAGCCCCAGCATTTT. Protein product: CASSEPDQPQHF.

CDR3 DNA: TGTGCCAGCAGCCAATGGCCTAACTATGGCTACACCTTC. This translates into CASSQWPNYGYTF. The chain joins TRBV14 to TRBJ1-2; no clear D. The CDR3 spans 13 residues. The V end was cut by 2 bases, the J end by 0 bases, with 4 bases between. CDR1 SGHDN and CDR2 FVKESK come from the germline V gene.

The chain carries TRBV2 and TRBJ2-7; a possible D gene is TRBD2 (7 bases). CDR1 and CDR2 from the germline V gene are SNHLY and FYNNEI. The CDR3 sequence is 14 residues long. V lost 8 bases and J 2 bases, leaving 16 bases between the germline ends. CDR3 bases: TGTGCCAGCGAACTAGAGGGGGGGCCCTACGAGCAGTACTTC. Its protein is CASELEGGPYEQYF.

J is TRBJ1-2 and V is TRBV19; D remains ambiguous. The germline V gene has CDR1 LNHDA and CDR2 SQIVND (reference sequence). The CDR3 extends over 13 amino acids. V lost 6 bases to trimming and J lost 4 bases, with 12 bases between them. DNA of the CDR3: TGTGCCAGTAGGGATTCCCGGGGCTATGGCTACACCTTC. Translating it yields CASRDSRGYGYTF. Looking up the rest from reference TRBV19 and TRBJ1-2 gives the full variable domain: DGGITQSPKYLFRKEGQNVTLSCEQNLNHDAMYWYRQDPGQGLRLIYYSQIVNDFQKGDIAEGYSVSREKKESFPLTVTSAQKNPTAFYLCASRDSRGYGYTFGSGTRLTVV.

This chain connects TRBV18 to TRBJ2-7; 11 bases fit TRBD2. The V gene end was trimmed by 3 bases and the J gene end by 6 bases; junction bases not matched to a gene: 10. Germline values: CDR1 KGHSH, CDR2 LQKENI. The CDR3 totals 16 residues. CDR3 nucleotide sequence: TGTGCCAGCTCACCGACAGTAGCGGGAGGGGAGGGCGAGCAGTACTTC. It translates to CASSPTVAGGEGEQYF.

The rearrangement links TRBV6-1 to TRBJ2-6, with unresolved D. This CDR3 contains 15 residues. Between the trimmed V and J ends, which lost 5 bases and 0 bases, there was a span of 8 bases. Germline-derived CDR1 and CDR2 are MNHNS and SASEGT. For the CDR3, the DNA is TGTGCCAGCAGTTCTACTCGCTCTGGGGCCAACGTCCTGACTTTC. Translating it yields CASSSTRSGANVLTF.

This chain uses TRBV18 with TRBJ2-6; D may be TRBD1 (5 bases). Per germline, CDR1 KGHSH and CDR2 LQKENI. Trimming removed 0 bases at V and 2 bases at J, with 8 bases between. The CDR3 is made up of 16 amino acids. Here the CDR3 DNA reads TGTGCCAGCTCACCACCTTCCAGGGCTGGGGCCAACGTCCTGACTTTC. It yields the protein CASSPPSRAGANVLTF.

The chain employs TRBV6-1 and TRBJ2-7; D is ambiguous. Germline V gene sequence: CDR1 MNHNS, CDR2 SASEGT. The germline V and J ends were trimmed by 4 bases and 9 bases, with 16 bases remaining between them. This CDR3 has 13 residues. CDR3 in DNA: TGTGCCAGCAGTGTCCAGAGTTTCGGACGGCAGTACTTC. Amino acids: CASSVQSFGRQYF.